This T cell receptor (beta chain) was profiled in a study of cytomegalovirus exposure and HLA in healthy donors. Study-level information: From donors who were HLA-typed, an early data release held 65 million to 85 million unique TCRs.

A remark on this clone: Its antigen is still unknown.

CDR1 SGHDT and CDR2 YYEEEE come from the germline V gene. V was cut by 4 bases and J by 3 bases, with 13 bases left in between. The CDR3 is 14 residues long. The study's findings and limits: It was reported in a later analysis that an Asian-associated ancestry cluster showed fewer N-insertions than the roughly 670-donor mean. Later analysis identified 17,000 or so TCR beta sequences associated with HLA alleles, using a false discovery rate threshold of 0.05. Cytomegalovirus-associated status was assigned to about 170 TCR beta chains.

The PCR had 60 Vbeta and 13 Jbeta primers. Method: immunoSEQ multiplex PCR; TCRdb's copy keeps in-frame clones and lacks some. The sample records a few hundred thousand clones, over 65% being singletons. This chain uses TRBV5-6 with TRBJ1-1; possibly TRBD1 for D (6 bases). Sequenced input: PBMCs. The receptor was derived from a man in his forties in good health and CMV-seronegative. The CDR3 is CASSVRGGYTEAFF. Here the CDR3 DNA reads TGTGCCAGCAGCGTCAGGGGAGGGTACACTGAAGCTTTCTTT.